The rows below give T cell receptor beta chains drawn from one sample of a study of PD-1 blockade in classical Hodgkin lymphoma. Profiling relied on immunoSEQ multiplex PCR, and the TCRdb table lists in-frame clones only, not all of them. The sample has about 41,000 clones, approximately 70% seen once. Sequences were derived from peripheral blood mononuclear cells (PBMCs), sampled before the fourth cycle of nivolumab. These receptors were collected from a human donor with classical Hodgkin lymphoma. CDR3s include the opening cysteine and the closing phenylalanine or tryptophan. D genes are given only for firm matches. The size field is filled for only some rows; it gives once, few, many or a size class.

TRBV21-1	TRBJ1-3	.	few	TGTGCCAGCAGCAAAGAAACCTGGCGCTACTCTGGAAACACCATATATTTT	CASSKETWRYSGNTIYF
TRBV28	TRBJ2-1	TRBD2	.	TGTGCCAGCGGGGGGTGGCTAGCGGCATACAATGAGCAGTTCTTC	CASGGWLAAYNEQFF
TRBV6-5	TRBJ1-2	TRBD1	.	TGTGCCAGCAGTTACCCGGCAGGGGGGGATTATGGCTACACCTTC	CASSYPAGGDYGYTF
TRBV25-1	TRBJ1-6	.	.	TGTGCCAGCAGTGAATGGCCGGTTAATTCACCCCTCCACTTT	CASSEWPVNSPLHF
TRBV27	TRBJ2-7	TRBD2	.	TGTGCCAGCAGTTTAAAGGGACTAGACTACTACGAGCAGTACTTC	CASSLKGLDYYEQYF
TRBV6-1	TRBJ2-7	.	.	TGTGCCAGCAGTGAAGCGAGACAGGACACCTACGAGCAGTACTTC	CASSEARQDTYEQYF
TRBV7-3	TRBJ1-1	.	many	TGTGCCAGCAGCCAGACAGAGATGAACACTGAAGCTTTCTTT	CASSQTEMNTEAFF
TRBV30	TRBJ1-2	TRBD1	.	TGTGCCTGGACCGTCCCACGACAGGGTTGGTATGGCTACACCTTC	CAWTVPRQGWYGYTF
TRBV30	TRBJ1-1	.	.	TGTGCCTGGAGTGTACCTATGGCCACTGAAGCTTTCTTT	CAWSVPMATEAFF
TRBV7-9	TRBJ1-6	.	.	TGTGCCAGCAGCTTAGACGGGGCCTATAATTCACCCCTCCACTTT	CASSLDGAYNSPLHF
TRBV11-2	TRBJ2-5	.	.	TGTGCCAGCAGCTTTAGCGGCGGGGAGACCCAGTACTTC	CASSFSGGETQYF
TRBV27	TRBJ2-1	.	few	TGTGCCAGCAGTTTACCGGGGTACAATGAGCAGTTCTTC	CASSLPGYNEQFF
TRBV7-9	TRBJ2-7	.	.	TGTGCCAGCAGCTTTTCCGGCCAGGGGTTATACGAGCAGTACTTC	CASSFSGQGLYEQYF
TRBV9	TRBJ2-4	TRBD1	.	TGTGCCAGCAGCGTAGCAGGGGGCAAAAACATTCAGTACTTC	CASSVAGGKNIQYF
TRBV7-8	TRBJ1-2	TRBD1	.	TGTGCCAGCAGCCTCCGGACAGGGTTAAACTATGGCTACACCTTC	CASSLRTGLNYGYTF
TRBV19	TRBJ1-5	TRBD1	many	TGTGCCAGTTTACCCGGGACAGTACTACGGGGCAATCAGCCCCAGCATTTT	CASLPGTVLRGNQPQHF
TRBV29-1	TRBJ1-4	.	.	TGCAGCGCGGCGGGGGCTTTTGAAAAACTGTTTTTT	CSAAGAFEKLFF
TRBV7-8	TRBJ1-6	.	.	TGTGCCAGCTGTGCACGGCCCTATAATTCACCCCTCCACTTT	CASCARPYNSPLHF
TRBV5-4	TRBJ2-7	.	.	TGTGCCAGCAGCTTGGGGGGGACGGGAGACGAGCAGTACTTC	CASSLGGTGDEQYF
TRBV6-1	TRBJ2-3	TRBD2	.	TGTGCCAGCAGTGAAAAACCAGCGGGGGGCCCAAGCACAGATACGCAGTATTTT	CASSEKPAGGPSTDTQYF
TRBV2	TRBJ1-2	.	medium-sized	TGTGCCAGCAGTACCCTCGACAGGAACTATGGCTACACCTTC	CASSTLDRNYGYTF
TRBV9	TRBJ2-2	.	.	TGTGCCAGCAGCGTAGAGGCCTCACGAGCCGGGGAGCTGTTTTTT	CASSVEASRAGELFF